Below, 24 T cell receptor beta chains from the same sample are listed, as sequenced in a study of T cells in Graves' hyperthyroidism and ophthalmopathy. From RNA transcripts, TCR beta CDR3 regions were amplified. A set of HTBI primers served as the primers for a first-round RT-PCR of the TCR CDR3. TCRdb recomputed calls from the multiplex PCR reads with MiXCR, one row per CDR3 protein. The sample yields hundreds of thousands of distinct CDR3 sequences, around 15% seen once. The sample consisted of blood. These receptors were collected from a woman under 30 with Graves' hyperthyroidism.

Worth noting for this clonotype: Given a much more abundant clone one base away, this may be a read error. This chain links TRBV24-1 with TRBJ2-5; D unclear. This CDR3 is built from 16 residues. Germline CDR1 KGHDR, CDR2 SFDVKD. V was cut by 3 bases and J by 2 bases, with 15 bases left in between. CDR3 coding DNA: TGTGCCACCAGTGATGCCTTAGGTATAGGACAAGAGACCCAGTACTTC. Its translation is CATSDALGIGQETQYF.

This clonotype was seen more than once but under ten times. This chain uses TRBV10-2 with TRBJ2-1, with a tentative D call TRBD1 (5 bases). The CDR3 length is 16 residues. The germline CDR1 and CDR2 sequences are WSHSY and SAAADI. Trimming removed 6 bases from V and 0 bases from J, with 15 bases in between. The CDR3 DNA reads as TGCGCCAGCAGCCTCCCGGACACGAGCTCCTACAATGAGCAGTTCTTC. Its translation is CASSLPDTSSYNEQFF.

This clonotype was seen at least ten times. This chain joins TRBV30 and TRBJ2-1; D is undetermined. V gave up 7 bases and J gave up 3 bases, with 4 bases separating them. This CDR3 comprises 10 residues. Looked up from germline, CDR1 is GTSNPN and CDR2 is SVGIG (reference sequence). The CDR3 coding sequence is TGTGCCTCGATCTACAATGAGCAGTTCTTC. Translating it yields CASIYNEQFF.

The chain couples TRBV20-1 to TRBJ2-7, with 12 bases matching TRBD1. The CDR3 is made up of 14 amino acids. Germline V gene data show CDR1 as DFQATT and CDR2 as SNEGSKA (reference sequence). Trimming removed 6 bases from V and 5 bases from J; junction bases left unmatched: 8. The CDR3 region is CSAFPGQGAHEQYF. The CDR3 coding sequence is TGCAGTGCCTTTCCGGGACAGGGGGCTCACGAGCAGTACTTC.

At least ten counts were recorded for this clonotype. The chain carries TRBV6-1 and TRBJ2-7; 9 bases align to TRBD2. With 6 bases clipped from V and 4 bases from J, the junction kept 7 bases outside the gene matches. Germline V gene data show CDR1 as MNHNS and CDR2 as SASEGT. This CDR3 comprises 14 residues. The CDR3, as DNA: TGTGCCAGCAGGCAGGCGGGAGGGCCTTACGAGCAGTACTTC. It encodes CASRQAGGPYEQYF.

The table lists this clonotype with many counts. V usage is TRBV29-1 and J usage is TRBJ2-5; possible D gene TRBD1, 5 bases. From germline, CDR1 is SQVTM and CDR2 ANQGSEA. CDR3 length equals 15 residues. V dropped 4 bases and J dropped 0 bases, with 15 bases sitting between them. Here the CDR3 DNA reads TGCAGCGTTGCAGATAGGGGATCGTACCAAGAGACCCAGTACTTC. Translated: CSVADRGSYQETQYF.

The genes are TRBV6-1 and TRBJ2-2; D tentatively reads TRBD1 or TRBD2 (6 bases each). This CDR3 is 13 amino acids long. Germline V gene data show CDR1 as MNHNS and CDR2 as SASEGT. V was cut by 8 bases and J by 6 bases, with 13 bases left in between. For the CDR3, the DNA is TGTGCCAGCGGAATTCGGGGGCCCGGGGAGCTGTTTTTT. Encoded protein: CASGIRGPGELFF.

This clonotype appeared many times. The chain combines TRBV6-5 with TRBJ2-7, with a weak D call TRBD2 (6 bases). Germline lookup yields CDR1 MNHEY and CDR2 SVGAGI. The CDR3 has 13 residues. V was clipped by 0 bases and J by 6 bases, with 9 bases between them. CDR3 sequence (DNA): TGTGCCAGCAGTTACTCGGGAGGTTCCGAGCAGTACTTC. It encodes CASSYSGGSEQYF.

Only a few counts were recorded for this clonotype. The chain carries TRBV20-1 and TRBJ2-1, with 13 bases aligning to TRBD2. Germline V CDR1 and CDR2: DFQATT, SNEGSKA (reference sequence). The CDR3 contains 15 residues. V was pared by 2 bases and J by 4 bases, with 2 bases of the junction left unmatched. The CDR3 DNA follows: TGCAGTGCTAGATCGACTAGCGGGAGGTACAATGAGCAGTTCTTC. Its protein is CSARSTSGRYNEQFF.

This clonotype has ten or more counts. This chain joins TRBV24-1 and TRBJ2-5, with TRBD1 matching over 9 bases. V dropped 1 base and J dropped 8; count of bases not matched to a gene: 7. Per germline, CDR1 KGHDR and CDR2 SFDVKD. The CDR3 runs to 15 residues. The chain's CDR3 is CATSDFVGTGYTQYF. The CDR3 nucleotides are TGTGCCACCAGTGATTTTGTCGGGACAGGGTACACCCAGTACTTC.

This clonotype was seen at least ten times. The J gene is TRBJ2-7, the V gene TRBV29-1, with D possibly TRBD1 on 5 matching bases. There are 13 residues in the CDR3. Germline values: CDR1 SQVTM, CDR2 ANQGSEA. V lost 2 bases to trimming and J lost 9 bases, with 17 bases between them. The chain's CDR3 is CSVELQGTWVQYF. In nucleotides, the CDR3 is TGCAGCGTTGAACTCCAGGGAACATGGGTGCAGTACTTC.

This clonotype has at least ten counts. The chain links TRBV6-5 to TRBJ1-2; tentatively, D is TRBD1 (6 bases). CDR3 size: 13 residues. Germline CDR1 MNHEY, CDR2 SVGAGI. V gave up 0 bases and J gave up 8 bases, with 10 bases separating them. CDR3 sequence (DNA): TGTGCCAGCAGTTACTCGGACAGTGGCGGCTACACCTTC. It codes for CASSYSDSGGYTF.

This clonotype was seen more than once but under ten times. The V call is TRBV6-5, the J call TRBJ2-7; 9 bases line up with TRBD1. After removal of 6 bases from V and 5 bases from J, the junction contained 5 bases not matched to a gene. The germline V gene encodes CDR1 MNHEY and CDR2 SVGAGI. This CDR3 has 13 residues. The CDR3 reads CASRIQGANEQYF. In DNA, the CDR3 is TGTGCCAGCAGGATACAGGGGGCGAACGAGCAGTACTTC.

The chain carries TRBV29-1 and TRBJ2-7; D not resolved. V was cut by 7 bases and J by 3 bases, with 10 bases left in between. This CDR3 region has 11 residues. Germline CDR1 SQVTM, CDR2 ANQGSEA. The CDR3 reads CSASWGYEQYF. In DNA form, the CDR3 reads TGCAGCGCCAGCTGGGGCTACGAGCAGTACTTC.

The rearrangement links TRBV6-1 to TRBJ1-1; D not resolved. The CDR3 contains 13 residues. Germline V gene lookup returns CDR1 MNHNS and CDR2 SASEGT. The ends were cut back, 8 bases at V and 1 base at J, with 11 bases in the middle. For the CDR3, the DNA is TGTGCCAGCGCTCCCAGACCGAACACTGAAGCTTTCTTT. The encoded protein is CASAPRPNTEAFF.

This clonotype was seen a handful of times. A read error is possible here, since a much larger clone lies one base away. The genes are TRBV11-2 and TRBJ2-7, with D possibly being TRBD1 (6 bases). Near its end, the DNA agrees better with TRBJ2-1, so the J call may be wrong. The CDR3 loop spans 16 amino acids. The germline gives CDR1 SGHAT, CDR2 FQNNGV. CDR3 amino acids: CASSSLTGRGSYEQFF. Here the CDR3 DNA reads TGTGCCAGCAGCTCTCTCACAGGGCGCGGGTCCTACGAGCAGTTCTTC.

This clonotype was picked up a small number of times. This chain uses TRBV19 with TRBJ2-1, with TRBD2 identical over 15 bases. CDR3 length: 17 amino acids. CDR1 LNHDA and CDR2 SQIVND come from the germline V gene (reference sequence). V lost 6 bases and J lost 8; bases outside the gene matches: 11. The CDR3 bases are TGTGCCAGTAGCTCGCCCCTCGGACTAGCGGGAGGGGATGAGCAGTTCTTC. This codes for CASSSPLGLAGGDEQFF.

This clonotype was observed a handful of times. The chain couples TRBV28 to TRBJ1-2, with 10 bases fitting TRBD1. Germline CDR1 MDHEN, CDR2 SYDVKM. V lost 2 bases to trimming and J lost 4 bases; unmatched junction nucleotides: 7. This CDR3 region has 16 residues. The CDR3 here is CASSLQGQGSIYGYTF. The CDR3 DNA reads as TGTGCCAGCAGTTTACAGGGACAGGGGTCGATCTATGGCTACACCTTC.

The CDR3 spells CSVGTGGLAGAFYEQYF. CDR3 DNA: TGCAGCGTAGGGACAGGGGGACTAGCGGGAGCTTTCTACGAGCAGTACTTC. The chain carries TRBV29-1 and TRBJ2-7, with 14 nucleotides matching TRBD2. With 6 bases clipped from V and 3 bases from J, the junction kept 13 bases outside the gene matches. Germline V gene data show CDR1 as SQVTM and CDR2 as ANQGSEA. The CDR3 has 17 amino acids.

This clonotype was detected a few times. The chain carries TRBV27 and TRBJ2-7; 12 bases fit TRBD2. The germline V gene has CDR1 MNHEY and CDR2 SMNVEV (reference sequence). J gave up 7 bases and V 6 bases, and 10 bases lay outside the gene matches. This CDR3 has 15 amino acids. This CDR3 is CASSTRLAGEGEQYF. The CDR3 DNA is TGTGCCAGCAGCACCCGACTAGCGGGAGAAGGAGAGCAGTACTTC.

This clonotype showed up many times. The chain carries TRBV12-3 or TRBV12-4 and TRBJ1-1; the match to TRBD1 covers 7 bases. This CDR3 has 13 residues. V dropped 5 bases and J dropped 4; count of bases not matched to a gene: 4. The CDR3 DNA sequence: TGTGCCAGCAGTCCGACAGGGAGCACTGAAGCTTTCTTT. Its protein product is CASSPTGSTEAFF.

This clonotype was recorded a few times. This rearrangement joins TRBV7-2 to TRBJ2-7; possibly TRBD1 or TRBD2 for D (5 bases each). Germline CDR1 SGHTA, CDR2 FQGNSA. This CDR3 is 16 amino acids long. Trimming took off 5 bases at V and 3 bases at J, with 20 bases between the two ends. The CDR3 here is CASSAMPPGPRYEQYF. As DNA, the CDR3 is TGTGCCAGCAGCGCGATGCCCCCGGGACCGCGCTACGAGCAGTACTTC.

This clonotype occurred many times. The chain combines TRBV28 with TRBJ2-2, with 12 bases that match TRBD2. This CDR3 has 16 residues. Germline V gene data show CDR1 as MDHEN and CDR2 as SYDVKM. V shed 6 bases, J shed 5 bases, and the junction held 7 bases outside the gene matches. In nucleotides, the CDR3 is TGTGCCAGCAGCCCTGGACTAGCGGGAAAAACCGGGGAGCTGTTTTTT. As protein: CASSPGLAGKTGELFF.

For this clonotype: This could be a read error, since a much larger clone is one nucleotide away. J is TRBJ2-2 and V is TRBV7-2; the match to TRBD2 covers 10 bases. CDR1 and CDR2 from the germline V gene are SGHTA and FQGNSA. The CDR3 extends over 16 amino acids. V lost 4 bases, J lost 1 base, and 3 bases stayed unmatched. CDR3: CASSSWTSGNTGELFF. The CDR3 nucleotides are TGTGCCAGCAGCTCCTGGACTAGCGGGAACACCGGGGAGCTGTTTTTT. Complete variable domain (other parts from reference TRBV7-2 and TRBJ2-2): GAGVSQSPSNKVTEKGKDVELRCDPISGHTALYWYRQSLGQGLEFLIYFQGNSAPDKSGLPSDRFSAERTGGSVSTLTIQRTQQEDSAVYLCASSSWTSGNTGELFFGEGSRLTVL.